This T cell receptor (beta chain) was profiled in a study of blood T cell repertoires in COVID-19. At the level of the study: Italy, Spain and the United States were the sources of the convalescent and acute COVID-19 samples. Sources were T cells, B-cell-depleted T cells, or PBMCs; the material itself was cDNA or gDNA.

As processed by the authors: Cell counts per sample came from amplifying reference gene primers. Here immunoSEQ multiplex PCR was the method, and the copy in TCRdb shows in-frame clones only, minus some. That table is the source of V, J and clone size, and D and trimming were worked out from the DNA. The sample lists under 150,000 clones; under 85% were seen once. Germline V gives CDR1 SGHRS, CDR2 YFSETQ. J lost 3 bases, V lost 4 bases, and 3 bases had no gene match. The CDR3 totals 13 residues. Specimen: peripheral blood. The V and J genes are TRBV5-1 and TRBJ2-7, with TRBD1 identical over 8 bases. The receptor comes from a man aged 35-49 years with active or convalescent COVID-19. The CDR3 DNA follows: TGCGCCAGCAGCAAGGGACAGGACTACGAGCAGTACTTC. Its protein product is CASSKGQDYEQYF.